This T cell receptor beta chain was sequenced during a study of blood T cell repertoires in COVID-19 (dated by TCRdb to about 2020). Context from the whole study: The collaborator samples originated in the United States, Italy and Spain and spanned the acute and convalescent phases of COVID-19. Nearly every sample came with metadata listing a de-identified subject ID, COVID-19 status, age in years and sex. The dataset comprised deeply sampled blood TCRbeta repertoires from subjects exposed to, actively infected with, or recovered from COVID-19. HLA class I and class II types, where available, came from metadata supplied by the sample provider rather than from assay-based typing. The samples were drawn from two sources: the first 160 participants of the ongoing ImmuneRACE study, and about 1,300 subjects contributed by 6 global collaborators. The prospective study material was composed of cDNA or gDNA derived from T cells, B-cell-depleted T cells, or PBMCs. The repertoires were made available in a free public database intended to serve as a resource for research on the immune response to SARS-CoV-2. Overall results and qualifications from the work: The quantity of clinical and demographic metadata differed by source and by participant and was supplied without curation.

The immunoSEQ Assay, a bias-controlled multiplex PCR, was used to amplify TCRbeta CDR3 regions from genomic DNA. Per the source publication's procedure: The number of nucleated cells in each sample was estimated by amplification of reference gene primers within the assay. To quantify the absolute abundance of each unique TCRbeta CDR3 rearrangement, sequence reads were collapsed and filtered. For each sample, productive Simpson clonality was calculated as the square root of Simpson's diversity index over productive rearrangements. TCRdb holds this immuneACCESS table with in-frame rearrangements only. Some clones are missing; in checked studies, unresolved V genes explain under half, and the rest has no known cause. D and trimming come from the DNA, and the V and J calls and clone size come from that table. In this sample the table shows roughly 170,000 clones, 74% of which occur a single time. Approximately 3% of the sample rests with the top ten.

As for this clone: Its antigen specificity is not known. No base qualities exist here, and no much larger clone lies one base off it.

Whole blood was collected in K2EDTA tubes by collaborating institutions according to the institutions' own protocols. Collaborator samples were shipped for TCRbeta analysis as frozen whole blood, isolated PBMCs, or DNA extracted from either sample type. The sequence was obtained from a woman older than 75 with acute or convalescent COVID-19. The source material was peripheral blood.

The nucleotides read TGTGCCAGCAGCCTAGAGGCCGAGGGTACGCAGTATTTT. Translated, it gives CASSLEAEGTQYF. The chain is encoded by TRBV12-3 or TRBV12-4 joined to TRBJ2-3; TRBD2 could be the D gene, as 5 bases match. V loses 6 bases of germline sequence and J loses 8 bases, and the interval between the two ends is 15 bases. The CDR3 sequence holds 13 residues, the cysteine and phenylalanine included. The retained sequence is limited to the CDR3, 39 bases, with the frame set at the first base.